A single sample gave rise to the 2 T cell receptor beta chains below, sequenced in a study of cytomegalovirus exposure and HLA in healthy donors. PCR involved 60 Vbeta and 13 Jbeta primers. Measured with immunoSEQ multiplex PCR; TCRdb has only the in-frame clones, and not every one. The data contain about 150,000 clones, about 88% of them singletons. Sequencing was carried out using PBMCs. These TCRs come from a young woman in good health and CMV-seronegative.

Details on this clone: Other DNA sequences in the same sample also yield this CDR3. The chain carries TRBV7-2 and TRBJ1-5, with D possibly being TRBD1 (6 bases). Germline CDR1 reads SGHTA; CDR2 reads FQGNSA. The V gene lost 0 bases and the J gene lost 4 bases, with 10 bases spanning the gap. The CDR3 loop spans 15 amino acids. The CDR3 reads CASSLAGQGNQPQHF. Here the CDR3 DNA reads TGTGCCAGCAGCTTAGCCGGGCAGGGGAATCAGCCCCAGCATTTT.

The chain recombines TRBV28 with TRBJ1-2; 10 nucleotides line up with TRBD1. The junction had 8 bases not matched to a gene; V was cut back by 1 base and J by 3 bases. CDR1 and CDR2 (germline): MDHEN, SYDVKM. CDR3 length: 17 residues. CDR3 sequence (DNA): TGTGCCAGCAGTTTATTGACAGGGGGCGTTCGTGACTATGGCTACACCTTC. As protein: CASSLLTGGVRDYGYTF.